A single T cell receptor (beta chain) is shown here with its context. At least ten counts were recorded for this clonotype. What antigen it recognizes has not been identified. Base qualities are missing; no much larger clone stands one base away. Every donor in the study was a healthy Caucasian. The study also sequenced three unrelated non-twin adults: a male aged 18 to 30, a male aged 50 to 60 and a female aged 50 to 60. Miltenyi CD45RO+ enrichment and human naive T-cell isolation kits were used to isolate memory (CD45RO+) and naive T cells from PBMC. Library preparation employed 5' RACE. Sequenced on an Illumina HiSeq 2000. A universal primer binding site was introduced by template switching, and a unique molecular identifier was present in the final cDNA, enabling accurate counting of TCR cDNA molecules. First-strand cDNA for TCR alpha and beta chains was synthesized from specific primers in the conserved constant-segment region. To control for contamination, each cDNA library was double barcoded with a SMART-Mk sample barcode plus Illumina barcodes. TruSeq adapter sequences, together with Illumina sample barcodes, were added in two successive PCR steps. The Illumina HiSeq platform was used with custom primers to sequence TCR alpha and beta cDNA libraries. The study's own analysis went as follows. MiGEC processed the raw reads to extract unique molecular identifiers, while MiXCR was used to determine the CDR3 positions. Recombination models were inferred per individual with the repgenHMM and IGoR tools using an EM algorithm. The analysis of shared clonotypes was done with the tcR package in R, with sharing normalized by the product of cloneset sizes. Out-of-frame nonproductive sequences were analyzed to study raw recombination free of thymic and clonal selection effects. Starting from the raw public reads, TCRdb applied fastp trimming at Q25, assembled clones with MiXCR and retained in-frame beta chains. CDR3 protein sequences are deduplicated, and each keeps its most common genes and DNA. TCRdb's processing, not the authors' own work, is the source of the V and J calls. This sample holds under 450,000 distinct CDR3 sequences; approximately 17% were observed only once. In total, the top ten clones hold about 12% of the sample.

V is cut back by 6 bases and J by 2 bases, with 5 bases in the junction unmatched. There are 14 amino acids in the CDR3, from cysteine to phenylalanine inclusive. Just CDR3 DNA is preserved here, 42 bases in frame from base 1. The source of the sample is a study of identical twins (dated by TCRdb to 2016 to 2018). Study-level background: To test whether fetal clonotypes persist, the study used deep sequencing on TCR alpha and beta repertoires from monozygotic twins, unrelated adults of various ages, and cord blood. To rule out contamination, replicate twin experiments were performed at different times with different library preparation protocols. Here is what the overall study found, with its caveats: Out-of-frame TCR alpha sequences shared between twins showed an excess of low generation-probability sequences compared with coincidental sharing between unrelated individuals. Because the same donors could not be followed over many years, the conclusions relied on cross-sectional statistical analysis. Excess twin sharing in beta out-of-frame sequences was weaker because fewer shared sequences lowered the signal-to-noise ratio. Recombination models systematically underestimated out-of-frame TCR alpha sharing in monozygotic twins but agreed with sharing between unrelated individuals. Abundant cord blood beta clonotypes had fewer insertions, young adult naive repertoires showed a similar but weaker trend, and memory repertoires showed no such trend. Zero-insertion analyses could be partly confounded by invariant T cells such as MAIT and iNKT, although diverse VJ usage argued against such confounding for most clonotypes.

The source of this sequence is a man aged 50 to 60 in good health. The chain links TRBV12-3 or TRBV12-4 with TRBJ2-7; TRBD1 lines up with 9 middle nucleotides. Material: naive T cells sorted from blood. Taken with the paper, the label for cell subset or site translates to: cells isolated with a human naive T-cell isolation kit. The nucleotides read TGTGCCAGCAGCAGGGACAGGGTGCCCTACGAGCAGTACTTC. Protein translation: CASSRDRVPYEQYF.